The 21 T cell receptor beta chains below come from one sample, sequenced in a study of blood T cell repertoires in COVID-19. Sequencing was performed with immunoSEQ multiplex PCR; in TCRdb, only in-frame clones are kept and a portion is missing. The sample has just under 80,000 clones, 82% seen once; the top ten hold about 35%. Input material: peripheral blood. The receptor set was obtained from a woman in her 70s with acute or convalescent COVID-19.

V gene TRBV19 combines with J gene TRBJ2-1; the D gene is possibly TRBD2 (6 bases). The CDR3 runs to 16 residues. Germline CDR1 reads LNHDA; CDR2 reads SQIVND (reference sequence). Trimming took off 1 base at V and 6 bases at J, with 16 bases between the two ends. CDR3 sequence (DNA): TGTGCCAGTAGTATAGCGGGAGCTAGCCCTACCAATGAGCAGTTCTTC. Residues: CASSIAGASPTNEQFF.

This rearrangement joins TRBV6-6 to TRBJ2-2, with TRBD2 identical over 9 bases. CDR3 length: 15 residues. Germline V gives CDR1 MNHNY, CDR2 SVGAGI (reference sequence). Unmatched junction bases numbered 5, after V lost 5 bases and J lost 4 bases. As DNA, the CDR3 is TGTGCCAGCAGTGTAGCGGGAGAGGGCACCGGGGAGCTGTTTTTT. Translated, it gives CASSVAGEGTGELFF.

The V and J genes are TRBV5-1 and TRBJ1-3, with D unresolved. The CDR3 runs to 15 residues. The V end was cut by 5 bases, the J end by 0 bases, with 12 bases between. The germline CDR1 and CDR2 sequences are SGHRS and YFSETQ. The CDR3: CASSPPRDSGNTIYF. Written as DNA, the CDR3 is TGCGCCAGCAGTCCCCCACGGGACTCTGGAAACACCATATATTTT.

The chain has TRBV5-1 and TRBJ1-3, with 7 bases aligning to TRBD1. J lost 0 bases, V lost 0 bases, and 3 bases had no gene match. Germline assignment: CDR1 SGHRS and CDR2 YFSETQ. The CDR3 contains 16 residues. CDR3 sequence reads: CASSLGGGGSGNTIYF. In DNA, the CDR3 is TGCGCCAGCAGCTTGGGAGGGGGCGGCTCTGGAAACACCATATATTTT.

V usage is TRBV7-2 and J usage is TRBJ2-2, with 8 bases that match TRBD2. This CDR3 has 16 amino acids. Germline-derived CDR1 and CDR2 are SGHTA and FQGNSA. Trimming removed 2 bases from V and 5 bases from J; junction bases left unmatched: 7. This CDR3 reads CASSLFGRGTTGELFF. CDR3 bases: TGTGCCAGCAGCTTATTCGGGAGGGGCACAACCGGGGAGCTGTTTTTT.

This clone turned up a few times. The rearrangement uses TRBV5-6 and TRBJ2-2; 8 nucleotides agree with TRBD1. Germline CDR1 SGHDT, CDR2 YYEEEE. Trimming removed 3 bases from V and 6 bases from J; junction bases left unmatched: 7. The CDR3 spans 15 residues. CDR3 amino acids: CASSSDRDFAGELFF. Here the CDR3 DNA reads TGTGCCAGCAGCTCGGACAGGGATTTCGCCGGGGAGCTGTTTTTT. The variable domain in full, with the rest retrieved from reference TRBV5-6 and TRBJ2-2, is DAGVTQSPTHLIKTRGQQVTLRCSPKSGHDTVSWYQQALGQGPQFIFQYYEEEERQRGNFPDRFSGHQFPNYSSELNVNALLLGDSALYLCASSSDRDFAGELFFGEGSRLTVL.

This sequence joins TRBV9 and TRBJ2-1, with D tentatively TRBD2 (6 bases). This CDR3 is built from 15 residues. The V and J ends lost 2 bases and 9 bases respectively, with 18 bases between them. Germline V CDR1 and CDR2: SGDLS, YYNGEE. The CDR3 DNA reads TGTGCCAGCAGCGTCAGGCGGGACGCCTCTTCTGAGCAGTTCTTC. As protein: CASSVRRDASSEQFF.

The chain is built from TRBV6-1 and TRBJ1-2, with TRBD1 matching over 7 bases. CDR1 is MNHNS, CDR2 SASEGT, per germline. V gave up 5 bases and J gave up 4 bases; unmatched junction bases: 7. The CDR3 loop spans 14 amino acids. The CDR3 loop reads CASSKTGERYGYTF. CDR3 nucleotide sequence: TGTGCCAGCAGTAAAACAGGGGAGCGCTATGGCTACACCTTC.

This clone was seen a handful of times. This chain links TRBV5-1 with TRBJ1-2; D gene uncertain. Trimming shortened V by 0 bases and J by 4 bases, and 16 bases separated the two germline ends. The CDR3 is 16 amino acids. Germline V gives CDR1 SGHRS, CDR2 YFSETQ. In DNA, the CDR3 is TGCGCCAGCAGCTTGGAATCAGTTGGAGCGATCTATGGCTACACCTTC. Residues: CASSLESVGAIYGYTF.

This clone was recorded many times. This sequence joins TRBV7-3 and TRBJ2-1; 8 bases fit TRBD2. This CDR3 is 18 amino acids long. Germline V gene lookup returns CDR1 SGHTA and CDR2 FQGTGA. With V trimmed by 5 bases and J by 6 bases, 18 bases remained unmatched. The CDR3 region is CASSLRSSTGGNGNEQFF. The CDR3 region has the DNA TGTGCCAGCAGCCTTCGTAGTAGTACGGGAGGGAATGGCAATGAGCAGTTCTTC.

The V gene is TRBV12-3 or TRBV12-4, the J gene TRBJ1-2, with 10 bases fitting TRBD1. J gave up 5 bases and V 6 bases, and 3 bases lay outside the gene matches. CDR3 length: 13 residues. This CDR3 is CASSRGQGYGYTF. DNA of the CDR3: TGTGCCAGCAGCAGGGGACAGGGGTATGGCTACACCTTC.

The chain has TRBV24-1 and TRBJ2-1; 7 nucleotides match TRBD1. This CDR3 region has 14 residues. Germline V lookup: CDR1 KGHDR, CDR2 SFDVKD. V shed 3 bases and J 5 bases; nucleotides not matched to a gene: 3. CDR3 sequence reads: CATSDPGQDNEQFF. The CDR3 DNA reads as TGTGCCACCAGTGATCCTGGACAGGACAATGAGCAGTTCTTC.

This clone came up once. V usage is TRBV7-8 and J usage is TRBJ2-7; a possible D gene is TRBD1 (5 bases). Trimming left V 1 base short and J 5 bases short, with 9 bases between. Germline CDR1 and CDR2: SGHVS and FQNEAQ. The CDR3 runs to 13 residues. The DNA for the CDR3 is TGTGCCAGCAGCTTAGAGGGGATCGACGAGCAGTACTTC. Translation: CASSLEGIDEQYF. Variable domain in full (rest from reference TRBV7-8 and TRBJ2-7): GAGVSQSPRYKVAKRGQDVALRCDPISGHVSLFWYQQALGQGPEFLTYFQNEAQLDKSGLPSDRFFAERPEGSVSTLKIQRTQQEDSAVYLCASSLEGIDEQYFGPGTRLTVT.

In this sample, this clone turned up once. The CDR3 region is CASSLGAGDYGYTF. The CDR3 DNA reads as TGTGCCAGCAGCTTGGGGGCAGGGGACTATGGCTACACCTTC. The chain has TRBV7-2 and TRBJ1-2; possible D gene TRBD1, 6 bases. Germline loops: CDR1 SGHTA, CDR2 FQGNSA. The CDR3 spans 14 residues. Trimming cost V 3 bases and J 3 bases, with 11 bases left between them.

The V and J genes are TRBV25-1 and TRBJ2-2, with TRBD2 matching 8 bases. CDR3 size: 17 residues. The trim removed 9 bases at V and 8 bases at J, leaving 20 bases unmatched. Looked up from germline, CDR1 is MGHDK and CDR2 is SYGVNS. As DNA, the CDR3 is TGTGCCAGTTCCCCGGGGTTAGCGGGAATAGGCACTGGGGAGCTGTTTTTT. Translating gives CASSPGLAGIGTGELFF.

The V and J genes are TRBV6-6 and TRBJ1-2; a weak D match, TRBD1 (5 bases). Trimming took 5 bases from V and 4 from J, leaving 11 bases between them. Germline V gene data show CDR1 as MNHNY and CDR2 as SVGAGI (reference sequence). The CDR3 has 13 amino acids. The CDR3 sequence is CASSPVQGYGYTF. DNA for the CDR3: TGTGCCAGCAGTCCCGTCCAGGGCTATGGCTACACCTTC.

This chain's CDR3 is CASSLGQAGGPTTGQYF. CDR3 in DNA: TGTGCCAGCAGCTTAGGTCAGGCAGGGGGCCCTACTACGGGGCAGTACTTC. The V call is TRBV11-2, the J call TRBJ2-7; 8 nucleotides line up with TRBD1. CDR3 length equals 17 residues. In germline, CDR1 is SGHAT, CDR2 FQNNGV. J lost 9 bases, V lost 1 base, and 17 bases had no gene match.

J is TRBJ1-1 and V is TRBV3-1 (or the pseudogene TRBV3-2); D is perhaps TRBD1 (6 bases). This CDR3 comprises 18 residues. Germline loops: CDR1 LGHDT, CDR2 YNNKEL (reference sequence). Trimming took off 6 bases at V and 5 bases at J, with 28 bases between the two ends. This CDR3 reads CASSPRSGGASPTTEAFF. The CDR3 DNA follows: TGTGCCAGCAGTCCAAGATCGGGGGGCGCTTCACCGACTACTGAAGCTTTCTTT.

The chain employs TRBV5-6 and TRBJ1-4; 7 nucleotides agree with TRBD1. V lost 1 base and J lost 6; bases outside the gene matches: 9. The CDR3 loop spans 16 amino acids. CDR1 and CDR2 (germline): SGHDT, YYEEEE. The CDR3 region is CASSLLFGQGDEKLFF. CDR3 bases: TGTGCCAGCAGCTTGTTGTTTGGCCAGGGGGATGAAAAACTGTTTTTT.

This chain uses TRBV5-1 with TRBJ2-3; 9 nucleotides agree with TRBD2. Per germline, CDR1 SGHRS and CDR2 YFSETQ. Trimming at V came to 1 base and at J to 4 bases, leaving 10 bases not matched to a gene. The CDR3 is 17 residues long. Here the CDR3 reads CASSLQGGGGLADTQYF. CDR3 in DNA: TGCGCCAGCAGCTTGCAAGGCGGGGGGGGGCTCGCAGATACGCAGTATTTT.

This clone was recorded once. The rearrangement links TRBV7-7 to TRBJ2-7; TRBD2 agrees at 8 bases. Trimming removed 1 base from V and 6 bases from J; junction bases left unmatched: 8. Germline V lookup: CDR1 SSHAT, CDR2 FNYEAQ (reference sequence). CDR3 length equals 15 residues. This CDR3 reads CASSLGISGNGEQYF. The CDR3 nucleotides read TGTGCCAGCAGCTTAGGTATTAGCGGGAACGGCGAGCAGTACTTC. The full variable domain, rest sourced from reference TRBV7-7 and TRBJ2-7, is GAGVSQSPRYKVTKRGQDVTLRCDPISSHATLYWYQQALGQGPEFLTYFNYEAQPDKSGLPSDRFSAERPEGSISTLTIQRTEQRDSAMYRCASSLGISGNGEQYFGPGTRLTVT.